Listed below are T cell receptor beta chains from one sample, sequenced in a study of molecular identifiers for immune sequencing clone quantification. Using its own MiXCR run on the PCR reads, TCRdb lists one record per CDR3 protein. Here the sample spans hundreds of thousands of distinct CDR3 sequences, about 22% being singletons. The sequenced sample consisted of naive CD8+ T cells from blood, with Jurkat cell RNA spiked in. The receptors originated from a human donor in good health. Some libraries in this study had Jurkat cell RNA spiked in. The CDR3 runs from the conserved cysteine through the conserved F or W. D genes are given only for firm matches. A row's size may be missing; if present it is once, few, many or a size class.

J: TRBJ2-5
V: TRBV5-1
size: many
D: .
DNA: TGCGCCAGCAGCCAACTTCCGGGAGAAGAGACCCAGTACTTC
CDR3: CASSQLPGEETQYF

J: TRBJ1-5
V: TRBV7-6
size: many
D: TRBD1
DNA: TGTGCCAGCAGCTATTGGGACAGGGACGATCAGCCCCAGCATTTT
CDR3: CASSYWDRDDQPQHF

J: TRBJ1-1
V: TRBV7-9
size: .
D: .
DNA: TGTGCCAGCAGCCCGATCGATTGGAACACTGAAGCTTTCTTT
CDR3: CASSPIDWNTEAFF

J: TRBJ2-7
V: TRBV27
size: .
D: .
DNA: TGTGCCAGCAGGGGGCCGTTCGAGCAGTACTTC
CDR3: CASRGPFEQYF

J: TRBJ1-1
V: TRBV29-1
size: many
D: .
DNA: TGCAGCGTTGATCCGGACAGTGCCACTGAAGCTTTCTTT
CDR3: CSVDPDSATEAFF

J: TRBJ2-7
V: TRBV4-1
size: .
D: .
DNA: TGCGCCAGCAGCCAAGAGTACGCGGGGACGAGCTACGAGCAGTACTTC
CDR3: CASSQEYAGTSYEQYF

J: TRBJ2-2
V: TRBV27
size: few
D: .
DNA: TGTGCCAGCAGTCTAAATTTGGCGCACGCGAACACCGGGGAGCTGTTTTTT
CDR3: CASSLNLAHANTGELFF

J: TRBJ2-3
V: TRBV19
size: many
D: .
DNA: TGTGCCAGTAGTAGTAGCGGTCCAGATACGCAGTATTTT
CDR3: CASSSSGPDTQYF

J: TRBJ2-7
V: TRBV2
size: .
D: TRBD2
DNA: TGTGCCAGCAGTGAAGTGCTCCCTACACAAGGACTAGCGGGGTCTGGTGGGCAGTACTTC
CDR3: CASSEVLPTQGLAGSGGQYF

J: TRBJ2-2
V: TRBV28
size: .
D: TRBD1
DNA: TGTGCCAGCAGTCCGACAGGGGAAGGTTACACCGGGGAGCTGTTTTTT
CDR3: CASSPTGEGYTGELFF

J: TRBJ1-2
V: TRBV7-2
size: few
D: .
DNA: TGTGCCAGCAGCCCAGATCACATCAACTATGGCTACACCTTC
CDR3: CASSPDHINYGYTF

J: TRBJ1-1
V: TRBV6-1
size: .
D: TRBD1
DNA: TGTGCCAGCAGTGTTGACAGGGGTCGGGGTGGCACTGAAGCTTTCTTT
CDR3: CASSVDRGRGGTEAFF

J: TRBJ1-2
V: TRBV3-1
size: .
D: TRBD1
DNA: TGTGCCAGCAGCTCAAGGGACAGGGTTTTTTATGGCTACACCTTC
CDR3: CASSSRDRVFYGYTF

J: TRBJ2-7
V: TRBV27
size: .
D: TRBD2
DNA: TGTGCCAGCAACAACCTAGCGGGGGACTACGAGCAGTACTTC
CDR3: CASNNLAGDYEQYF

J: TRBJ2-7
V: TRBV27
size: .
D: TRBD1
DNA: TGTGCCAGCAGTTTATCAGGGGGCGGTGGCTACGAGCAGTACTTC
CDR3: CASSLSGGGGYEQYF

J: TRBJ2-3
V: TRBV4-3
size: few
D: TRBD1
DNA: TGCGCCAGCAGCCAAGATCCCGGGCTCACAGGGGTGCCAGATACGCAGTATTTT
CDR3: CASSQDPGLTGVPDTQYF

J: TRBJ2-7
V: TRBV7-8
size: many
D: TRBD2
DNA: TGTGCCAGCAGTCCAACTAGCGGGGGATCCTACGAGCAGTACTTC
CDR3: CASSPTSGGSYEQYF

J: TRBJ2-1
V: TRBV15
size: many
D: .
DNA: TGTGCCACCAGCAGATCTCTAGCGCCGACCTACAATGAGCAGTTCTTC
CDR3: CATSRSLAPTYNEQFF

J: TRBJ2-3
V: TRBV29-1
size: many
D: TRBD1
DNA: TGCAGCGTTGACCCGACAGGGGCTGCTAGCACAGATACGCAGTATTTT
CDR3: CSVDPTGAASTDTQYF

J: TRBJ2-7
V: TRBV7-9
size: many
D: TRBD2
DNA: TGTGCCAGCAGCTATCCCGGGACTAGCGGGATATACGAGCAGTACTTC
CDR3: CASSYPGTSGIYEQYF

J: TRBJ2-5
V: TRBV5-1
size: many
D: TRBD2
DNA: TGCGCCAGCAGCTTGGCCCCGGGAGGGGGAGAGACCCAGTACTTC
CDR3: CASSLAPGGGETQYF

J: TRBJ2-7
V: TRBV27
size: few
D: TRBD1
DNA: TGTGCCAGCAGTGCACAGGGGGCCTACGAGCAGTACTTC
CDR3: CASSAQGAYEQYF

J: TRBJ2-5
V: TRBV4-3
size: many
D: TRBD1
DNA: TGCGCCAGCAGCCAGATGACAGGGCCTGAGACCCAGTACTTC
CDR3: CASSQMTGPETQYF

J: TRBJ2-7
V: TRBV7-8
size: few
D: TRBD1
DNA: TGTGCCAGCAGCCTTATTCAGGGACAGCCTGCCTCCTACGAGCAGTACTTC
CDR3: CASSLIQGQPASYEQYF

J: TRBJ1-1
V: TRBV7-9
size: few
D: .
DNA: TGTGCCAGCAGCTCCTTTTTAGGGGAGGGGGGGGTGAACACTGAAGCTTTCTTT
CDR3: CASSSFLGEGGVNTEAFF

J: TRBJ2-1
V: TRBV4-1
size: many
D: TRBD1
DNA: TGCGCCAGCAGCCAACGGGACAGATACAATGAGCAGTTCTTC
CDR3: CASSQRDRYNEQFF

J: TRBJ2-7
V: TRBV7-9
size: many
D: TRBD1
DNA: TGTGCCAGCAGGGGACCGGGACAGCAACACTACGAGCAGTACTTC
CDR3: CASRGPGQQHYEQYF

J: TRBJ1-4
V: TRBV7-9
size: many
D: .
DNA: TGTGCCAGCAGCCGGACAGTAGCTAATGAAAAACTGTTTTTT
CDR3: CASSRTVANEKLFF

J: TRBJ2-7
V: TRBV19
size: many
D: .
DNA: TGTGCCAGTAGTATCGGTCAGGGAAGCTACGAGCAGTACTTC
CDR3: CASSIGQGSYEQYF

J: TRBJ2-7
V: TRBV20-1
size: many
D: .
DNA: TGCAGTGCTAGGGGGGGACGGTCCTACGAGCAGTACTTC
CDR3: CSARGGRSYEQYF

J: TRBJ1-1
V: TRBV29-1
size: many
D: TRBD1
DNA: TGCAGCGTTCCTGACAGGGGGCATACTGAAGCTTTCTTT
CDR3: CSVPDRGHTEAFF

J: TRBJ2-2
V: TRBV4-3
size: many
D: .
DNA: TGCGCCAGCAGCCAAGATTTAGCAGGCACCGGGGAGCTGTTTTTT
CDR3: CASSQDLAGTGELFF

J: TRBJ2-1
V: TRBV6-2/TRBV6-3
size: few
D: TRBD2
DNA: TGTGCCAGCATTATAGCGGGGGGGCATGAGCAGTTCTTC
CDR3: CASIIAGGHEQFF

J: TRBJ1-1
V: TRBV19
size: .
D: .
DNA: TGTGCCAGTACCTCTTCCGATTGGCTCAGCACTGAAGCTTTCTTT
CDR3: CASTSSDWLSTEAFF

J: TRBJ2-7
V: TRBV30
size: many
D: TRBD1
DNA: TGTGCCTGGAGTAGGGGACAGGGGGCCCACGAGCAGTACTTC
CDR3: CAWSRGQGAHEQYF

J: TRBJ2-1
V: TRBV9
size: .
D: TRBD1
DNA: TGTGCCGGCAGCGCCCCCGGGACAGCCTCCTACAATGAGCAGTTCTTC
CDR3: CAGSAPGTASYNEQFF

J: TRBJ2-7
V: TRBV20-1
size: many
D: .
DNA: TGCAGTGCACTGCATTCCTACGAGCAGTACTTC
CDR3: CSALHSYEQYF

J: TRBJ1-2
V: TRBV6-1
size: many
D: .
DNA: TGTGCCAGCAGTGAATGGGACATAGCTAACTATGGCTACACCTTC
CDR3: CASSEWDIANYGYTF

J: TRBJ1-2
V: TRBV7-9
size: .
D: .
DNA: TGTGCCAGCAGCTCTCCAGGGGCGATCTATGGCTACACCTTC
CDR3: CASSSPGAIYGYTF

J: TRBJ2-1
V: TRBV4-3
size: many
D: TRBD2
DNA: TGCGCCAGCAGCCTTGGTAGCGGGGGATACAATGAGCAGTTCTTC
CDR3: CASSLGSGGYNEQFF

J: TRBJ2-3
V: TRBV4-3
size: .
D: .
DNA: TGCGCCAGCAGCCAAGATGCGGGGACCTCGTGGGCAGATACGCAGTATTTT
CDR3: CASSQDAGTSWADTQYF